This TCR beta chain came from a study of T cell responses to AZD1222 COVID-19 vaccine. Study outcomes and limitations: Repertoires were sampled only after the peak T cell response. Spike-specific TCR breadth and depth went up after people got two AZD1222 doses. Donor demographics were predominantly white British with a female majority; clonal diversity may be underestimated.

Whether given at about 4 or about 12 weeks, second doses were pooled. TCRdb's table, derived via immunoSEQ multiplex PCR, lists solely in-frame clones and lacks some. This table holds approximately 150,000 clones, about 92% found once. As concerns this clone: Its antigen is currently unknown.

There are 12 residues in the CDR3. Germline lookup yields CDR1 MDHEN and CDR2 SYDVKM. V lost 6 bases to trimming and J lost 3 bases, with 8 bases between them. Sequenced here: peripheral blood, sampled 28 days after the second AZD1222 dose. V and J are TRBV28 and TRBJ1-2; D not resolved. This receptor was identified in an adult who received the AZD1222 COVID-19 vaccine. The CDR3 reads CASSALHYGYTF. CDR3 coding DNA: TGTGCCAGCAGCGCCCTCCACTATGGCTACACCTTC.